The entry below describes one TCR beta chain. This sample is part of a study of PD-L1 blockade in urothelial cancer. With V trimmed by 6 bases and J by 5 bases, 8 bases remained unmatched. This CDR3 is 15 amino acids long. The germline CDR1 and CDR2 sequences are WNHNN and SYGVQD (reference sequence). The repertoire was sequenced with immunoSEQ multiplex PCR; TCRdb's copy has only in-frame clones and lacks some. The table shows about 73,000 clones, with about 88% occurring only once. The source was PBMCs, collected around atezolizumab (anti-PD-L1) treatment. The chain links TRBV10-1 to TRBJ2-1, with 9 bases matching TRBD1. The clonotype comes from a man between 60 and 75 years old with urothelial cancer. This chain's CDR3 is CASRVGGQGNNEQFF. CDR3 sequence (DNA): TGCGCCAGCAGAGTGGGGGGACAGGGCAACAATGAGCAGTTCTTC.